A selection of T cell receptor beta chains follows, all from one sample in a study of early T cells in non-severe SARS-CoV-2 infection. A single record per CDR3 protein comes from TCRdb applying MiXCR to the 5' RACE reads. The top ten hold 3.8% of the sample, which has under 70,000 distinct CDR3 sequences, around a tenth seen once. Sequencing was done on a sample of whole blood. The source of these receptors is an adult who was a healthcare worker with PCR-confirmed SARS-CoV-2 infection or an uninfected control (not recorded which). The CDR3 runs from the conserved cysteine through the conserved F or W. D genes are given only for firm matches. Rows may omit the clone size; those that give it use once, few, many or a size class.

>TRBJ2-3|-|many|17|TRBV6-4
CASSPLGGSGGTDTQYF
TGTGCCAGCAGTCCACTGGGTGGGTCCGGGGGCACAGATACGCAGTATTTT
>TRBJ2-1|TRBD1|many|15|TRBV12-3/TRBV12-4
CASSLRGLGDNEQFF
TGTGCCAGCAGTTTAAGGGGGCTAGGAGACAATGAGCAGTTCTTC
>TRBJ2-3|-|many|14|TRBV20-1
CSAPAGGSTDTQYF
TGCAGTGCCCCGGCGGGTGGAAGCACAGATACGCAGTATTTT
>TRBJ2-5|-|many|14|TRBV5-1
CASSLGRSGETQYF
TGCGCCAGCAGCTTGGGACGTAGCGGAGAGACCCAGTACTTC
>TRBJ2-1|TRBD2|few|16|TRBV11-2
CASTHRGGTSGREQFF
TGTGCCAGCACCCACCGGGGGGGGACTAGCGGGAGAGAGCAGTTCTTC
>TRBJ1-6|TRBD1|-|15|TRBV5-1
CASSLGTGSISPLHF
TGCGCCAGCAGCTTGGGGACAGGATCTATCTCACCCCTCCACTTT
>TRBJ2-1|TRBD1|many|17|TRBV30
CAWSVSWLQGAYNEQFF
TGTGCCTGGAGTGTAAGTTGGCTCCAGGGGGCGTACAATGAGCAGTTCTTC
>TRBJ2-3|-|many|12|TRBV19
CASSHGTDTQYF
TGTGCCAGTAGCCATGGTACCGATACGCAGTATTTT
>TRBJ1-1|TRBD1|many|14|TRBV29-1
CSVEDLAQGTEAFF
TGCAGCGTTGAAGATCTGGCACAGGGGACTGAAGCTTTCTTT
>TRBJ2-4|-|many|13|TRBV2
CASDKTQGQIQYF
TGTGCCAGCGATAAAACTCAGGGGCAGATTCAGTACTTC
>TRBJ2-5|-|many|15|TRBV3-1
CASSQDGRTKETQYF
TGTGCCAGCAGCCAAGATGGCCGGACTAAAGAGACCCAGTACTTC
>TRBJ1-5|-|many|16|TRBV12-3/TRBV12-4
CASSYGGFPSNQPQHF
TGTGCCAGCAGCTACGGTGGCTTTCCTAGCAATCAGCCCCAGCATTTT
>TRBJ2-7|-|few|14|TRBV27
CASSFGLINYEQYF
TGTGCCAGCAGTTTTGGACTTATAAACTACGAGCAGTACTTC
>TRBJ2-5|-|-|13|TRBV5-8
CASSQQGMETQYF
TGTGCCAGCAGTCAGCAGGGAATGGAGACCCAGTACTTC
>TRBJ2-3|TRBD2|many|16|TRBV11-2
CASSLDGAGGTDTQYF
TGTGCCAGCAGCTTAGATGGGGCGGGGGGCACAGATACGCAGTATTTT
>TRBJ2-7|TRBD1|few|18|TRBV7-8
CASSLAFISGQGWLEQYF
TGTGCCAGCAGCTTAGCCTTCATTTCGGGACAGGGGTGGTTGGAGCAGTACTTC